Following are 5 T cell receptor beta chains from one sample sequenced in a study of identical twins. Using its own MiXCR run on the 5' RACE reads, TCRdb lists one record per CDR3 protein. The data contain 600,000 to 850,000 distinct CDR3 sequences, 15% to 20% of them singletons. These sequences were also reported in another study, on T cells expressing NK-cell markers.

The specimen was PBMCs. Receptors were obtained from a woman aged 18-29 years in good health.

There are a few counts of this clonotype. The chain recombines TRBV20-1 with TRBJ1-5; D ambiguous. CDR3 length equals 14 residues. Germline CDR1 is DFQATT and CDR2 is SNEGSKA (reference sequence). Deletions cut 6 bases from V and 4 bases from J, with 16 bases between. The CDR3 region has the DNA TGCAGTGCAGTGGGCCGCCGGCGAAATCAGCCCCAGCATTTT. Translation gives CSAVGRRRNQPQHF.

This clonotype was seen ten or more times. This chain joins TRBV27 and TRBJ2-7; D may be TRBD2 (5 bases). V lost 6 bases and J lost 0, with 9 bases in between. Germline loops: CDR1 MNHEY, CDR2 SMNVEV (reference sequence). The length of the CDR3 is 13 residues. CDR3 in DNA: TGTGCCAGCAGGGACTTCAACTCCTACGAGCAGTACTTC. This translates into CASRDFNSYEQYF.

The V gene is TRBV7-9, the J gene TRBJ2-3, with 8 bases lining up with TRBD2. From germline, CDR1 is SEHNR and CDR2 FQNEAQ (reference sequence). The V gene end was trimmed by 9 bases and the J gene end by 4 bases; junction bases not matched to a gene: 9. CDR3 length equals 14 residues. The CDR3 loop is CASGLLAAADTQYF. CDR3 in DNA: TGTGCCAGTGGACTACTAGCGGCCGCAGATACGCAGTATTTT.

There are a few counts of this clonotype. The genes are TRBV20-1 and TRBJ2-7; the D call may be TRBD1 or TRBD2 (5 bases each). V dropped 1 base and J dropped 0 bases, with 10 bases sitting between them. The CDR3 loop spans 14 amino acids. CDR1 is DFQATT and CDR2 is SNEGSKA in the germline V gene (reference sequence). The CDR3 reads CSARVLGASYEQYF. CDR3 in DNA: TGCAGTGCTAGAGTCCTCGGGGCCTCCTACGAGCAGTACTTC.

This clonotype was picked up a small number of times. The chain has TRBV29-1 and TRBJ2-7; D may be TRBD1 (6 bases). This CDR3 spans 12 amino acids. V was cut by 5 bases and J by 4 bases, with 12 bases left in between. Germline CDR1 SQVTM, CDR2 ANQGSEA. CDR3 amino acids: CSVTGILYEQYF. CDR3 nucleotides: TGCAGCGTTACAGGGATTCTTTACGAGCAGTACTTC.